These 9 T cell receptor beta chains came from one sample sequenced in a study of T cell changes during pregnancy in multiple sclerosis. Assay: immunoSEQ multiplex PCR; the TCRdb copy retains only in-frame clones and omits some. There are some 59,000 clones in the sample; 90% occur only once, and approximately 6.5% lies in the top ten. The specimen was peripheral blood, collected in the third trimester of pregnancy. The source of these receptors is a female donor in good health, enrolled as a control in a pregnancy study.

The chain links TRBV30 to TRBJ1-2; a weak D match, TRBD1 (5 bases). V gave up 0 bases and J gave up 7 bases, with 9 bases separating them. Germline V gene lookup returns CDR1 GTSNPN and CDR2 SVGIG (reference sequence). The CDR3 has 12 residues. In DNA form, the CDR3 reads TGTGCCTGGAGTGTGGGAGGGGCTGGCTACACCTTC. Its translation: CAWSVGGAGYTF.

V usage is TRBV19 and J usage is TRBJ1-3; D unresolved. Deletions cut 7 bases from V and 0 bases from J, with 10 bases between. Per the germline V gene, CDR1 is LNHDA and CDR2 is SQIVND (reference sequence). CDR3 length: 14 residues. The CDR3: CASTLLPSGNTIYF. The CDR3 DNA sequence: TGTGCCAGTACCCTACTTCCCTCTGGAAACACCATATATTTT.

The chain is built from TRBV5-6 and TRBJ2-5; D may be TRBD1 (6 bases). The CDR3 extends over 15 amino acids. Germline CDR1 SGHDT, CDR2 YYEEEE. Trimming removed 4 bases at V and 5 bases at J, with 18 bases between. The CDR3 loop is CASSTQQGLGETQYF. The CDR3 DNA sequence: TGTGCCAGCAGCACACAACAGGGATTGGGTGAGACCCAGTACTTC.

V usage is TRBV30 and J usage is TRBJ1-2; D is possibly TRBD1 (5 bases). Germline V gives CDR1 GTSNPN, CDR2 SVGIG (reference sequence). The CDR3 runs to 12 residues. Trimming pared 3 bases from V and 8 bases from J, leaving 13 bases between. The CDR3 DNA follows: TGTGCCTGGAGCCAGGGCAGCCAAGGCTACACCTTC. Amino acid sequence: CAWSQGSQGYTF.

The V gene is TRBV4-3, the J gene TRBJ1-2, with D possibly being TRBD1 (6 bases). The CDR3 consists of 15 residues. From germline, CDR1 is LGHNA and CDR2 YSLEER. With 4 bases removed from V and 8 bases from J, the gap between germline ends came to 20 bases. The CDR3 reads CASSPGARDSTGYTF. In DNA, the CDR3 is TGCGCCAGCAGCCCAGGGGCCAGGGATTCAACGGGCTACACCTTC.

This clone came up once. This chain uses TRBV5-4 with TRBJ2-7, with 7 bases that match TRBD2. The CDR3 loop spans 14 amino acids. CDR1 SGHNT and CDR2 YYREEE come from the germline V gene (reference sequence). Trimming cost V 4 bases and J 3 bases; bases outside gene matches: 7. CDR3 loop: CASSMGLSDYEQYF. CDR3 DNA sequence: TGTGCCAGCAGCATGGGACTAAGTGACTACGAGCAGTACTTC. The full variable domain, completed using reference TRBV5-4 and TRBJ2-7, is ETGVTQSPTHLIKTRGQQVTLRCSSQSGHNTVSWYQQALGQGPQFIFQYYREEENGRGNFPPRFSGLQFPNYSSELNVNALELDDSALYLCASSMGLSDYEQYFGPGTRLTVT.

This clone was seen a single time. The chain combines TRBV19 with TRBJ2-7, with a weak D call TRBD1 (6 bases). This CDR3 has 16 residues. In germline, CDR1 is LNHDA, CDR2 SQIVND (reference sequence). Trimming stripped 0 bases from V and 6 bases from J, with 18 bases between. CDR3 sequence: CASSIDLRGSRAEQYF. The CDR3 coding sequence is TGTGCCAGTAGTATAGACCTCAGGGGATCCCGGGCCGAGCAGTACTTC.

The genes are TRBV7-9 and TRBJ2-2, with D tentatively TRBD2 (6 bases). Trimming removed 1 base from V and 7 bases from J, with 10 bases in between. The CDR3 consists of 14 residues. Germline V gene sequence: CDR1 SEHNR, CDR2 FQNEAQ (reference sequence). The CDR3 DNA reads as TGTGCCAGCAGCTTAGGACTAGTGGGCGGGGAGCTGTTTTTT. This sequence encodes CASSLGLVGGELFF.

For the CDR3, the DNA is TGTGCCAGCAGACCCGGGGACAGCTCTGGAAACACCATATATTTT. This translates into CASRPGDSSGNTIYF. This chain uses TRBV28 with TRBJ1-3; 7 bases match TRBD1. Losses at the gene ends were 6 bases for V and 0 bases for J; bases not matched to a gene: 5. This CDR3 is built from 15 residues. The germline gives CDR1 MDHEN, CDR2 SYDVKM. Using reference TRBV28 and TRBJ1-3 for the parts outside the CDR3, the full variable domain is DVKVTQSSRYLVKRTGEKVFLECVQDMDHENMFWYRQDPGLGLRLIYFSYDVKMKEKGDIPEGYSVSREKKERFSLILESASTNQTSMYLCASRPGDSSGNTIYFGEGSWLTVV.